This T cell receptor beta chain stems from a study of cytomegalovirus exposure and HLA in healthy donors. PCR amplification relied on 60 Vbeta primers (plus 13 Jbeta primers). Produced via immunoSEQ multiplex PCR; TCRdb's table is partial and in-frame only. The sample carries about 130,000 clones, 70% to 80% recorded once. Findings and limits, study-wide: A highly shared variant cluster was judged a likely technical artifact. As immune exposure information, only CMV serostatus was available. CMV antigen specificity was confirmed in vitro for a few CMV-associated chains.

In the case of this clone: As yet, its antigen is unknown.

Specimen: PBMCs. The TCR sequence derives from a woman between 45 and 60 years old in good health and CMV-seronegative.

The CDR3 sequence: CASRRQGASEKLFF. For the CDR3, the DNA is TGTGCCAGCAGGCGACAGGGAGCCAGCGAAAAACTGTTTTTT. V gene TRBV27 combines with J gene TRBJ1-4; 7 nucleotides agree with TRBD1. V dropped 6 bases and J dropped 8; count of bases not matched to a gene: 9. Germline CDR1 MNHEY, CDR2 SMNVEV (reference sequence). CDR3 length: 14 residues.